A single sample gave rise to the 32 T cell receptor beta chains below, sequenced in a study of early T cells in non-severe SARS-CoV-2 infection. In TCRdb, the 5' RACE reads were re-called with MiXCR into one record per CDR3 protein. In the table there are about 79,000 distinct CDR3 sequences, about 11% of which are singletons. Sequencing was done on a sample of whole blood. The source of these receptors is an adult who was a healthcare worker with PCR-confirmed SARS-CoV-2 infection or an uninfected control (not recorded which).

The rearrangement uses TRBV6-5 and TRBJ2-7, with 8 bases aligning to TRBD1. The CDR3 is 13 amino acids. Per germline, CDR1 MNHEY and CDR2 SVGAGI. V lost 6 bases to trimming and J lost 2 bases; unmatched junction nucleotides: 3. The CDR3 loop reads CASSRTGTYEQYF. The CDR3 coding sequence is TGTGCCAGCAGCCGGACAGGGACCTACGAGCAGTACTTC.

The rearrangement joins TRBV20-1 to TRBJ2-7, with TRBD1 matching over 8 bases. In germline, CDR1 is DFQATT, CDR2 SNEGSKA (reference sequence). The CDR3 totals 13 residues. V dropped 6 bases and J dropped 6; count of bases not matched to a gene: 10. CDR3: CSARTGKAIEQYF. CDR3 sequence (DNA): TGCAGTGCCCGGACAGGGAAGGCAATCGAGCAGTACTTC.

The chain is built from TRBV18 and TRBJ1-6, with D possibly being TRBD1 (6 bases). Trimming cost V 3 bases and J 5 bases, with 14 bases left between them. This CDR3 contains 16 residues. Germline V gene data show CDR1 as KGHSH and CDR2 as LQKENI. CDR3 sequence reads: CASSPLEQGNNSPLHF. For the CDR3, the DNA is TGTGCCAGCTCACCCCTGGAACAGGGAAATAATTCACCCCTCCACTTT. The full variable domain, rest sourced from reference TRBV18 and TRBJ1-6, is NAGVMQNPRHLVRRRGQEARLRCSPMKGHSHVYWYRQLPEEGLKFMVYLQKENIIDESGMPKERFSAEFPKEGPSILRIQQVVRGDSAAYFCASSPLEQGNNSPLHFGNGTRLTVT.

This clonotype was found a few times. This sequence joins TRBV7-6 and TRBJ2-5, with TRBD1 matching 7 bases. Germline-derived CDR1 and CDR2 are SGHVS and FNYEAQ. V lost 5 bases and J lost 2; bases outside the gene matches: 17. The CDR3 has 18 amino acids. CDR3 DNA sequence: TGTGCCAGCAGCCCTTATTCCGAGGGGGCATTTGGGCAAGAGACCCAGTACTTC. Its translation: CASSPYSEGAFGQETQYF.

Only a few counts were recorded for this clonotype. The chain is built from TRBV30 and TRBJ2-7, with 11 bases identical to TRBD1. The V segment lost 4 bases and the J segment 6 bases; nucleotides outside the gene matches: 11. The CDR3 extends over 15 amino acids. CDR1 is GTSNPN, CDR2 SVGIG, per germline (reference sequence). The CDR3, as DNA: TGTGCCTGGACGGGACAGGGGGAAGCGCGCGGCGAGCAGTACTTC. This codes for CAWTGQGEARGEQYF.

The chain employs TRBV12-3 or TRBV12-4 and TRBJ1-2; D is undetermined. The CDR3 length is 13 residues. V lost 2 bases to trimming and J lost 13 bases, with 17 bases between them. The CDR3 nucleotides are TGTGCCAGCAGTTTACTCATGAGACACGGTGTCACCTTC. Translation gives CASSLLMRHGVTF.

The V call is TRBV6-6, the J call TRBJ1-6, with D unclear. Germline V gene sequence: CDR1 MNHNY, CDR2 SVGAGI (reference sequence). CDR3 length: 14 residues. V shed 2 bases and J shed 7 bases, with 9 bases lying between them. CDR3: CASSYGGMNSPLHF. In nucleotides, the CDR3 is TGTGCCAGCAGTTACGGCGGGATGAATTCACCCCTCCACTTT.

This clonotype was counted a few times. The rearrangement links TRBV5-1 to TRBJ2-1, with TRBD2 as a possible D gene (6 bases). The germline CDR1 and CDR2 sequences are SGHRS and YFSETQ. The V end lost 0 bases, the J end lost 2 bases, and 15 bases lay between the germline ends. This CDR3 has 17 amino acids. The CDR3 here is CASSLDWGDLAYNEQFF. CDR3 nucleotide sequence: TGCGCCAGCAGCTTGGATTGGGGGGACTTGGCCTACAATGAGCAGTTCTTC.

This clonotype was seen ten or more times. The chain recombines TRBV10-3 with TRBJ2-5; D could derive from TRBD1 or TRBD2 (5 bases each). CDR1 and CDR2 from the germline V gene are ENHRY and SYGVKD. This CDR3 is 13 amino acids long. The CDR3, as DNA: TGTGGGGGACGGGCAGGGCTGCAAGAGACCCAGTACTTC. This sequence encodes CGGRAGLQETQYF.

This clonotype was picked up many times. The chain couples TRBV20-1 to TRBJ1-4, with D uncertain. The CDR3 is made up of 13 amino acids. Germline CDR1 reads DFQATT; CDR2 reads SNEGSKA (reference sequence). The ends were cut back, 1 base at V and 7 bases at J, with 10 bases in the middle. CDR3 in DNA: TGCAGTGCTAGAGTGCATACGGGTGAAAAACTGTTTTTT. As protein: CSARVHTGEKLFF.

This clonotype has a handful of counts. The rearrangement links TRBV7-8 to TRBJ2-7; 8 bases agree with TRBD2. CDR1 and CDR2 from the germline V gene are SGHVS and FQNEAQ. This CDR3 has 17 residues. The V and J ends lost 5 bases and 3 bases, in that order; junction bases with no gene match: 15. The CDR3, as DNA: TGTGCCAGCAGCCTCCAAAAGGTCGGGACTAGTATCTACGAGCAGTACTTC. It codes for CASSLQKVGTSIYEQYF.

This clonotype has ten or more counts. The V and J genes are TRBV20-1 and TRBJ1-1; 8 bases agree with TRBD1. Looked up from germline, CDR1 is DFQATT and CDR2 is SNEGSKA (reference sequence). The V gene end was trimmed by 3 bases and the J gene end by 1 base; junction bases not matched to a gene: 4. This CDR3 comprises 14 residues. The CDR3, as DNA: TGCAGTGCTAGTATCCAGGGGGCGAACACTGAAGCTTTCTTT. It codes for CSASIQGANTEAFF.

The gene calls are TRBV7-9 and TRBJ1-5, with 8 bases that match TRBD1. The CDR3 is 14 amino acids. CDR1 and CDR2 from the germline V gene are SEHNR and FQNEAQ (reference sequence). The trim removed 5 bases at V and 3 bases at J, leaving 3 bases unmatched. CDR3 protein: CASSEDRANQPQHF. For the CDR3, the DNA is TGTGCCAGCAGCGAGGACAGGGCCAATCAGCCCCAGCATTTT.

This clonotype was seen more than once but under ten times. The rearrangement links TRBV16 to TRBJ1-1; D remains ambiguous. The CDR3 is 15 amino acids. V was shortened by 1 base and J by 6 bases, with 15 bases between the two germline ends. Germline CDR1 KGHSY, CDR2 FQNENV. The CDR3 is CASSQWGGKVSEAFF. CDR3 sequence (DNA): TGTGCCAGCAGCCAATGGGGAGGGAAGGTATCTGAAGCTTTCTTT.

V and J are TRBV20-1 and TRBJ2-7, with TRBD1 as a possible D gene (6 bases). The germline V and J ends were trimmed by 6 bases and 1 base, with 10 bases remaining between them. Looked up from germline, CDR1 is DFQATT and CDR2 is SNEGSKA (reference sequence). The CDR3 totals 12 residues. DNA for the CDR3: TGCAGTGCCCGCAGGGGATCCTACGAGCAGTACTTC. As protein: CSARRGSYEQYF.

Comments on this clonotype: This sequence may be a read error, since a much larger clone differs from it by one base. The CDR3 spells CAISQVGRNTEAFF. The CDR3 coding sequence is TGTGCCATCAGCCAAGTTGGTAGGAACACTGAAGCTTTCTTT. The genes are TRBV4-2 and TRBJ1-1; unclear D gene. This CDR3 region has 14 residues. Germline V gene data show CDR1 as LGHNA and CDR2 as YNFKEQ.

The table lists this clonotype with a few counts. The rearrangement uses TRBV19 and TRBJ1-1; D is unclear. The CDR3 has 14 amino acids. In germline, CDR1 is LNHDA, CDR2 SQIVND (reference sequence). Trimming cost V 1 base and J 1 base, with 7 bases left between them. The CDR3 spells CASSIGQRNTEAFF. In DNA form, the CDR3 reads TGTGCCAGTAGTATAGGTCAGCGGAACACTGAAGCTTTCTTT.

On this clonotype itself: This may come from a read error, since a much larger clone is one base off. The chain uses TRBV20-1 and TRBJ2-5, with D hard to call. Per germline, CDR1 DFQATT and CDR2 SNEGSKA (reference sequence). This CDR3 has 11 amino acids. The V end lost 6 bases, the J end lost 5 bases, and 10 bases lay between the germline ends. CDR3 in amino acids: CSATKHETQYF. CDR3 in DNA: TGCAGTGCCACAAAACATGAGACCCAGTACTTC.

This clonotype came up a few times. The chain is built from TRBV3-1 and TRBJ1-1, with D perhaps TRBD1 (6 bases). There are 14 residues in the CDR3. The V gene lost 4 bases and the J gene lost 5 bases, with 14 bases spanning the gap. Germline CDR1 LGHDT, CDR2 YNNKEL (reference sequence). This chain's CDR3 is CASSPSIQGTEAFF. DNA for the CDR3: TGTGCCAGCAGCCCATCTATACAGGGAACTGAAGCTTTCTTT. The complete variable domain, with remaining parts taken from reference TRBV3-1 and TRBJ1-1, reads DTAVSQTPKYLVTQMGNDKSIKCEQNLGHDTMYWYKQDSKKFLKIMFSYNNKELIINETVPNRFSPKSPDKAHLNLHINSLELGDSAVYFCASSPSIQGTEAFFGQGTRLTVV.

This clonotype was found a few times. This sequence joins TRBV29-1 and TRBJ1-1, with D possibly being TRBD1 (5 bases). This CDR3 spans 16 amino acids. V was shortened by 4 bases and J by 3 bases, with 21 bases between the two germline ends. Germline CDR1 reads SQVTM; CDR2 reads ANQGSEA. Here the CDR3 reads CSVGQPLSPQDTEAFF. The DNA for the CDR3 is TGCAGCGTTGGACAGCCTCTGTCCCCCCAGGACACTGAAGCTTTCTTT.

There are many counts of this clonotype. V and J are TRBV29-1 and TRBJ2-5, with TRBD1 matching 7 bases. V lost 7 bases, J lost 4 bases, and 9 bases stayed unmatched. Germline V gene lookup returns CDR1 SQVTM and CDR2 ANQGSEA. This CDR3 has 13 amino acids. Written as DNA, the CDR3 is TGCAGCGCTGACTCCAACAGGGGAGAGACCCAGTACTTC. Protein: CSADSNRGETQYF.

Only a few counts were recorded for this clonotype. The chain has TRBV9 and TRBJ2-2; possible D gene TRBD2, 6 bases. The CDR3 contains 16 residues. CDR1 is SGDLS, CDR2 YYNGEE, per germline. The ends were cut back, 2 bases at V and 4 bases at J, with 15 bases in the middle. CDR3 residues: CASSVGGTSSTGELFF. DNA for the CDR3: TGTGCCAGCAGCGTGGGCGGGACCTCGAGCACCGGGGAGCTGTTTTTT.

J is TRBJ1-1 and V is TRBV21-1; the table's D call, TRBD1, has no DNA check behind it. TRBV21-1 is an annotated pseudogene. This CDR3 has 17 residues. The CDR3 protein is CASSKELMGQGRTEAFF. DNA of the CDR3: TGTGCCAGCAGCAAAGAGCTGATGGGACAGGGTAGGACTGAAGCTTTCTTT.

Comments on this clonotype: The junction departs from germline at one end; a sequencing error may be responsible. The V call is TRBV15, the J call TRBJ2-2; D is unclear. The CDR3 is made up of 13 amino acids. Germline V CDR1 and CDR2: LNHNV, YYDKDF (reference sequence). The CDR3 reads CVTSRDRTGELFF. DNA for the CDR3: TGTGTCACCAGCAGAGATCGAACCGGGGAGCTGTTTTTT.

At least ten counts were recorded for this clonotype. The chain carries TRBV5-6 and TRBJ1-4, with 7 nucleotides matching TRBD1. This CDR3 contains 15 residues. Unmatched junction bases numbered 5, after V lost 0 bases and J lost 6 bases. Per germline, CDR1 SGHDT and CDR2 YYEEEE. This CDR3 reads CASSLVGQGDEKLFF. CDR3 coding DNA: TGTGCCAGCAGCTTGGTCGGGCAGGGGGATGAAAAACTGTTTTTT.

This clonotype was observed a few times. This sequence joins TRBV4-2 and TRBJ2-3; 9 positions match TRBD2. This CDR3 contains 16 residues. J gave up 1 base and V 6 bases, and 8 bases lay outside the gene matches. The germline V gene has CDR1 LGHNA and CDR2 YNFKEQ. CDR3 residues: CASRNGAGGGTDTQYF. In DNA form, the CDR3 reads TGTGCCAGCAGAAATGGAGCGGGGGGAGGCACAGATACGCAGTATTTT.

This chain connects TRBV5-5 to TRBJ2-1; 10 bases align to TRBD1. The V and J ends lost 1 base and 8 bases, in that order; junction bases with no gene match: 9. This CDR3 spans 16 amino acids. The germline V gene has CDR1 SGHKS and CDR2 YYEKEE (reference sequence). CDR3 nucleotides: TGTGCCAGCAGCTTGCGTTGGACAGGGGGAGGCGATGAGCAGTTCTTC. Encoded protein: CASSLRWTGGGDEQFF. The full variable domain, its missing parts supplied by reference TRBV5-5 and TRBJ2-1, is DAGVTQSPTHLIKTRGQQVTLRCSPISGHKSVSWYQQVLGQGPQFIFQYYEKEERGRGNFPDRFSARQFPNYSSELNVNALLLGDSALYLCASSLRWTGGGDEQFFGPGTRLTVL.

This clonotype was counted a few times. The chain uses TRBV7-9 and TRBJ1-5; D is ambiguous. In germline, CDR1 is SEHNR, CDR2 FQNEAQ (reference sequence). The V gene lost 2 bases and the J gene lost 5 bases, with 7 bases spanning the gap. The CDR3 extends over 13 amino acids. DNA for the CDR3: TGTGCCAGCAGCTTATGGGGATATCAGCCCCAGCATTTT. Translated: CASSLWGYQPQHF.

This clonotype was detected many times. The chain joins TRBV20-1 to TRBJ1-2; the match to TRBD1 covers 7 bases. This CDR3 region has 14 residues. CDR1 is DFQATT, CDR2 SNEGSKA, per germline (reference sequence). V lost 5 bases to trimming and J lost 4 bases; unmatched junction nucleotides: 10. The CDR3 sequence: CSASSTGYGYGYTF. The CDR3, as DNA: TGCAGTGCTTCCTCGACAGGGTATGGCTATGGCTACACCTTC.

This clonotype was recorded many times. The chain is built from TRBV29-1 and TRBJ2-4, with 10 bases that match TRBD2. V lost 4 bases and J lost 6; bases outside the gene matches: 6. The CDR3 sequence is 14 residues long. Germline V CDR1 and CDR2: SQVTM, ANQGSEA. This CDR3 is CSVGQAGGINIQYF. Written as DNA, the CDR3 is TGCAGCGTTGGTCAAGCGGGGGGGATAAACATTCAGTACTTC.

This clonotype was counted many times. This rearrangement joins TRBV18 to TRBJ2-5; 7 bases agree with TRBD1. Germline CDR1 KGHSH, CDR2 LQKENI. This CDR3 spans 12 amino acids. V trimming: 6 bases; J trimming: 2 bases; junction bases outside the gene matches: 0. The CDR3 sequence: CASSTGQETQYF. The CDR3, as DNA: TGTGCCAGCTCGACAGGGCAAGAGACCCAGTACTTC.

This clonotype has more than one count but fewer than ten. This CDR3 is CASSGGQNEKLFF. In DNA form, the CDR3 reads TGCGCCAGCAGCGGTGGACAGAATGAAAAACTGTTTTTT. This chain uses TRBV5-1 with TRBJ1-4, with a weak D call TRBD1 (6 bases). The CDR3 contains 13 residues. V lost 4 bases to trimming and J lost 5 bases, with 9 bases between them. Germline CDR1 is SGHRS and CDR2 is YFSETQ.